The 3 T cell receptor beta chains reported below all come from one sample, sequenced in a study of blood T cells in healthy people across ages. The authors ran a second PCR of about 6 to 12 cycles using a sample-barcoded 5' primer and a J-beta primer mix. TCRdb redid the calling of the 5' RACE reads with MiXCR, one entry per CDR3 protein. The sample has about 2 million distinct CDR3 sequences, approximately 50% seen once; the top ten hold over 2%. Specimen: blood. The receptors shown here come from a woman aged 35 to 49 in good health.

The table lists this clonotype with a few counts. The chain joins TRBV20-1 to TRBJ2-6; 9 bases match TRBD1. This CDR3 comprises 15 residues. V lost 6 bases to trimming and J lost 4 bases; unmatched junction nucleotides: 7. Germline-derived CDR1 and CDR2 are DFQATT and SNEGSKA (reference sequence). CDR3 region: CSADRGALGANVLTF. The CDR3 nucleotides are TGCAGTGCAGACAGGGGGGCCCTCGGGGCCAACGTCCTGACTTTC.

This clonotype was found once. The chain employs TRBV11-1 and TRBJ2-4; tentative D call: TRBD2 (7 bases). V lost 11 bases to trimming and J lost 0 bases, with 38 bases between them. Germline values: CDR1 SGHAT, CDR2 FQDESV (reference sequence). The CDR3 length is 22 residues. The CDR3, as DNA: TGTGCCTCCTTATCCGATATCGGGACACAAGGGAGGGGGGACCTAGCCAAAAACATTCAGTACTTC. Translating gives CASLSDIGTQGRGDLAKNIQYF. Variable domain in full (rest from reference TRBV11-1 and TRBJ2-4): EAEVAQSPRYKITEKSQAVAFWCDPISGHATLYWYRQILGQGPELLVQFQDESVVDDSQLPKDRFSAERLKGVDSTLKIQPAELGDSAMYLCASLSDIGTQGRGDLAKNIQYFGAGTRLSVL.

The CDR3 region is CASSLQGYGELFF. In nucleotides, the CDR3 is TGTGCCAGCAGCCTCCAAGGATACGGGGAGCTGTTTTTT. This chain joins TRBV7-2 and TRBJ2-2; no clear D gene. Germline CDR1 SGHTA, CDR2 FQGNSA. V lost 5 bases and J lost 7, with 11 bases in between. The CDR3 runs 13 residues.